The subject of this entry is one T cell receptor beta chain. Trimming left V 6 bases short and J 2 bases short, with 9 bases between. This CDR3 contains 13 residues. Germline CDR1 reads SEHNR; CDR2 reads FQNEAQ (reference sequence). TCRdb called the 5' RACE reads again in MiXCR, with one record for every CDR3 protein. The profile covers around 52,000 distinct CDR3 sequences, with 28% appearing a single time and under 3.5% taken by the ten largest. The sequence derives from a female donor with breast cancer. The chain carries TRBV7-9 and TRBJ2-3; D is unresolved. Sequenced material: tumor-infiltrating memory CD4+ T cells sorted from the breast tumor. Described subset: memory CD4+ T cells, CD4+CD45RO+CD25-. The CDR3 sequence: CASSQASTDTQYF. The CDR3 coding sequence is TGTGCCAGCAGTCAGGCTTCCACAGATACGCAGTATTTT.